This T cell receptor beta chain was profiled in a study of cytomegalovirus exposure and HLA in healthy donors (dated by TCRdb to 2016 to 2017). Concerning the study at large: The 666 repertoires of the first cohort and the 120 validation repertoires were produced on the same platform, according to a later analysis. To predict cytomegalovirus infection status, the study brought together high-throughput TCR immunosequencing, statistical association of individual TCRs with disease status, and machine learning. The study aimed to test whether signatures of past pathogen exposure could be identified by cataloging public T cell receptors. Along with the approximately 650-subject first cohort, a separate validation cohort of over a hundred different subjects was used. On the study overall, not on this receptor specifically: A later analysis found that TCRs clustered in the first cohort also tended to co-occur in the roughly 120 validation repertoires, with just under 95% of cluster scores above 0. In both the original and validation cohorts, the classifier was reported to diagnose cytomegalovirus status with high specificity and sensitivity. The study listed 164 TCR beta chains as associated with cytomegalovirus. While some public TCRs were present in many individuals, most TCR sequences turned up only very rarely across donors. The authors suggested that the approach could potentially be extended to other disease states and immunological phenotypes. A later analysis had no HLA typing for the validation cohort, so co-occurrence there was scored across all 130 or so repertoires. A few of the identified cytomegalovirus-associated TCR beta chains were confirmed in vitro to be specific for cytomegalovirus antigens.

Library preparation used the immunoSEQ multiplex PCR assay. On the authors' methods: A statistical classification framework was developed to diagnose cytomegalovirus status using the catalog of TCR beta chain sequences. TCRdb's version of the immuneACCESS table is confined to in-frame rearrangements and falls short of the full clone set. An unresolved V gene accounts for under half of the shortfall where checked; the remainder is of unknown origin. That table is the source of V, J and clone size, and D and trimming were worked out from the DNA. The sample yields 100,000 to 150,000 clones; 85% to 90% were counted once. The ten largest clones capture 2% to 2.5% of the sample. Separate from the approximately 700-subject first cohort, the validation cohort of 95 to 150 subjects was the group to which the donors belonged. To note about this clone: No cognate antigen has been identified for it. No much larger clone is present one base from it, and per-base qualities are unavailable.

CDR1 SGHTA and CDR2 FQGNSA are derived from the germline V gene. Its CDR3 holds 16 amino acids, cysteine through phenylalanine. Only the CDR3 part of the read is kept: 48 bases, read in frame from the first base. V is cut by 5 bases and J by 0 bases, and the space between the germline ends is 14 bases. The V and J genes are TRBV7-2 and TRBJ1-3; there is no confident call for the D gene. The source is a woman aged 30 to 39 in good health and CMV-seronegative. The sequencing sample was made of PBMCs. The DNA reads TGTGCCAGCAGCCCGGGAGGTTACGCCTCTGGAAACACCATATATTTT. Translated, it reads CASSPGGYASGNTIYF. The CDR3, completed at both ends by the reference TRBV7-2 and TRBJ1-3 genes, gives the full variable domain GAGVSQSPSNKVTEKGKDVELRCDPISGHTALYWYRQSLGQGLEFLIYFQGNSAPDKSGLPSDRFSAERTGGSVSTLTIQRTQQEDSAVYLCASSPGGYASGNTIYFGEGSWLTVV.